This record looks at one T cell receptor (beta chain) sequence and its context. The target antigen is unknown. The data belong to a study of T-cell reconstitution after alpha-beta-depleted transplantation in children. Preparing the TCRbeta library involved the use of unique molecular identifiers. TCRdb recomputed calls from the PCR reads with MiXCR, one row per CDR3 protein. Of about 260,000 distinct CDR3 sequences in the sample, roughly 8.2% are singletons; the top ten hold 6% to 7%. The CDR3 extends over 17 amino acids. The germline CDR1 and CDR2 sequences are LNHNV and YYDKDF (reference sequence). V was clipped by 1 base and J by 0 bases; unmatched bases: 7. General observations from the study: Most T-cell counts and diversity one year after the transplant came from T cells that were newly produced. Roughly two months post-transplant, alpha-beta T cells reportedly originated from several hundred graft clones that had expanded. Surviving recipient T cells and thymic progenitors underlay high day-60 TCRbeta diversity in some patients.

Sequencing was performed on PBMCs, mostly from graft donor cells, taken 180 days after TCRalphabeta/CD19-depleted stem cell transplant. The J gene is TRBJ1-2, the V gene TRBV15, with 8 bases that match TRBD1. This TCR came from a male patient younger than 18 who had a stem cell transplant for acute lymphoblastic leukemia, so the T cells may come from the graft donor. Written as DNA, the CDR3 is TGTGCCACCAGCAGAGGCGACGGACAGGGCGCTAACTATGGCTACACCTTC. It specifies CATSRGDGQGANYGYTF. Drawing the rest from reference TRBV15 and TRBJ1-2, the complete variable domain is DAMVIQNPRYQVTQFGKPVTLSCSQTLNHNVMYWYQQKSSQAPKLLFHYYDKDFNNEADTPDNFQSRRPNTSFCFLDIRSPGLGDTAMYLCATSRGDGQGANYGYTFGSGTRLTVV.